This TCR beta chain was documented in a study of CD8 T cells in ankylosing spondylitis. The V end lost 7 bases, the J end lost 0 bases, and 12 bases lay between the germline ends. The V gene's germline CDR1 is SQVTM and CDR2 ANQGSEA. The CDR3 contains 13 residues. This clonotype was picked up a small number of times. No antigen is known for it. Study-level findings and limits: Within matched ankylosing spondylitis synovial fluid, disease-linked clones were reportedly significantly enriched. Characteristic, it appeared, of ankylosing spondylitis blood was a TCR beta motif of eight highly homologous variants.

TCRdb used MiXCR to reprocess the 5' RACE reads, holding one entry per CDR3 protein. The table lists approximately 260,000 distinct CDR3 sequences, over 15% of them singletons, with under 40% in the top ten. The genes are TRBV29-1 and TRBJ2-5; no definite D call. The sequence derives from a male donor with ankylosing spondylitis or in good health (not recorded which). The sequencing input was blood, either unsorted or a sorted T cell fraction (not recorded which). The CDR3 nucleotides read TGCAGCGCAGTTTGGGGTTACCAAGAGACCCAGTACTTC. It translates to CSAVWGYQETQYF.